Each of the 24 T cell receptor beta chains below was sequenced from the same sample in a study of T cells of healthy individuals. TCRdb analysed the 5' RACE reads with MiXCR anew, one entry per CDR3 protein. The table shows around 90,000 distinct CDR3 sequences, with around 5.1% occurring only once. These receptors all come from a female donor in good health.

This sequence joins TRBV7-2 and TRBJ2-4; 10 bases are a match to TRBD1. V trimming: 2 bases; J trimming: 5 bases; junction bases outside the gene matches: 6. The CDR3 runs 16 residues. CDR1 and CDR2 (germline): SGHTA, FQGNSA. The DNA for the CDR3 is TGTGCCAGCAGCTTACAGACAGGGGGCAGGCAAAACATTCAGTACTTC. It encodes CASSLQTGGRQNIQYF.

This clonotype occurred many times. The CDR3 region is CAISSNWEQYF. The CDR3, as DNA: TGTGCCATCAGCTCAAACTGGGAGCAGTACTTC. This chain joins TRBV10-3 and TRBJ2-7; no clear D gene. The CDR3 has 11 residues. Trimming shortened V by 6 bases and J by 7 bases, and 10 bases separated the two germline ends. Per germline, CDR1 ENHRY and CDR2 SYGVKD.

At least ten counts were recorded for this clonotype. The chain uses TRBV29-1 and TRBJ2-2; D is ambiguous. From germline, CDR1 is SQVTM and CDR2 ANQGSEA. The CDR3 consists of 15 residues. The ends were cut back, 7 bases at V and 3 bases at J, with 18 bases in the middle. Here the CDR3 reads CSAKRFETDTGELFF. The CDR3 DNA reads as TGCAGCGCGAAAAGGTTCGAGACGGACACCGGGGAGCTGTTTTTT.

This sequence joins TRBV2 and TRBJ1-2; unclear D gene. V shed 5 bases and J shed 4 bases, with 14 bases lying between them. This CDR3 has 14 residues. Germline V gene data show CDR1 as SNHLY and CDR2 as FYNNEI. The CDR3 reads CASSSPRGIYGYTF. CDR3 sequence (DNA): TGTGCCAGCAGTTCTCCCCGGGGTATCTATGGCTACACCTTC.

This clonotype was seen a handful of times. The chain links TRBV29-1 to TRBJ1-1; unclear D gene. The CDR3 totals 12 residues. Germline lookup yields CDR1 SQVTM and CDR2 ANQGSEA. V lost 2 bases and J 1 base, leaving 5 bases between the germline ends. The CDR3 region has the DNA TGCAGCGTTGAATCGCAGAACACTGAAGCTTTCTTT. Protein product: CSVESQNTEAFF.

The chain links TRBV7-6 to TRBJ2-2, with D uncertain. This CDR3 region has 15 residues. Germline V gene sequence: CDR1 SGHVS, CDR2 FNYEAQ. Trimming cost V 1 base and J 1 base, with 7 bases left between them. CDR3: CASSLGLRNTGELFF. As DNA, the CDR3 is TGTGCCAGCAGCTTAGGCCTAAGGAACACCGGGGAGCTGTTTTTT.

The rearrangement uses TRBV29-1 and TRBJ1-3, with D unclear. The CDR3 is made up of 13 amino acids. Germline-derived CDR1 and CDR2 are SQVTM and ANQGSEA. Trimming pared 4 bases from V and 2 bases from J, leaving 9 bases between. The CDR3 DNA follows: TGCAGCGTTGGAGGCGTCACTGGAAACACCATATATTTT. Translation gives CSVGGVTGNTIYF.

This clonotype occurred many times. The gene calls are TRBV20-1 and TRBJ1-5; D might be TRBD1 (6 bases). This CDR3 contains 15 residues. With 6 bases removed from V and 4 bases from J, the gap between germline ends came to 19 bases. Per the germline V gene, CDR1 is DFQATT and CDR2 is SNEGSKA (reference sequence). The CDR3: CSAIRQVGRNQPQHF. As DNA, the CDR3 is TGCAGTGCCATACGACAGGTTGGTCGGAATCAGCCCCAGCATTTT.

This clonotype was recorded at least ten times. The rearrangement uses TRBV27 and TRBJ2-3, with 11 bases aligning to TRBD2. CDR3 length equals 14 residues. With V trimmed by 7 bases and J by 11 bases, 11 bases remained unmatched. Per germline, CDR1 MNHEY and CDR2 SMNVEV (reference sequence). The CDR3 sequence is CASKPVAGGPGQYF. The CDR3 nucleotides are TGTGCCAGCAAACCTGTAGCGGGAGGGCCGGGGCAGTATTTT.

This clonotype was seen many times. The chain employs TRBV21-1 and TRBJ2-3; the D segment call TRBD2 is taken from the table without a DNA check. TRBV21-1 is a pseudogene. The CDR3 is made up of 19 amino acids. DNA of the CDR3: TGTGCCAGCAGCAAATGGGGGCCCGTACTAGCGACACAACGAGATACGCAGTATTTT. It encodes CASSKWGPVLATQRDTQYF.

This clonotype was counted a few times. This chain links TRBV7-8 with TRBJ2-7, with D perhaps being TRBD1 or TRBD2 (6 bases each). With 5 bases removed from V and 0 bases from J, the gap between germline ends came to 23 bases. This CDR3 region has 18 residues. Germline loops: CDR1 SGHVS, CDR2 FQNEAQ. The CDR3 loop reads CASSLSSPGASVSYEQYF. The CDR3 coding sequence is TGTGCCAGCAGCCTCAGTTCTCCGGGGGCTAGCGTCTCCTACGAGCAGTACTTC.

There are many counts of this clonotype. The rearrangement joins TRBV6-2 or TRBV6-3 to TRBJ1-5; D is uncertain. V lost 2 bases and J 2 bases, leaving 10 bases between the germline ends. CDR1 and CDR2 (germline): MNHEY, SVGEGT. The length of the CDR3 is 15 residues. The chain's CDR3 is CASSYALSGNQPQHF. CDR3 sequence (DNA): TGTGCCAGCAGTTACGCCCTGAGCGGCAATCAGCCCCAGCATTTT.

The V call is TRBV5-6, the J call TRBJ1-1; weak D call: TRBD1 (6 bases). Trimming removed 4 bases from V and 3 bases from J, with 7 bases in between. This CDR3 contains 12 residues. Germline V CDR1 and CDR2: SGHDT, YYEEEE. Written as DNA, the CDR3 is TGTGCCAGCAGCCACAGGGACACTGAAGCTTTCTTT. Translation gives CASSHRDTEAFF.

The chain combines TRBV5-1 with TRBJ2-7; 9 nucleotides match TRBD2. With 1 base clipped from V and 7 bases from J, the junction kept 3 bases outside the gene matches. There are 13 residues in the CDR3. The germline V gene encodes CDR1 SGHRS and CDR2 YFSETQ. DNA of the CDR3: TGCGCCAGCAGCTTGAGCGGGGGGCTTGAGCAGTACTTC. Encoded protein: CASSLSGGLEQYF.

This clonotype occurred many times. This chain links TRBV7-2 with TRBJ2-2; 12 nucleotides agree with TRBD2. Germline-derived CDR1 and CDR2 are SGHTA and FQGNSA. There are 15 residues in the CDR3. With V trimmed by 5 bases and J by 5 bases, 3 bases remained unmatched. Written as DNA, the CDR3 is TGTGCCAGCAGCCTCACTAGCGGGAGGACCGGGGAGCTGTTTTTT. It codes for CASSLTSGRTGELFF.

In this sample, this clonotype turned up once. A clone one base away is much larger, so this may be a read error. The chain joins TRBV7-9 to TRBJ1-1; 7 positions agree with TRBD1. This CDR3 is built from 14 residues. Germline V lookup: CDR1 SEHNR, CDR2 FQNEAQ (reference sequence). CDR3 sequence (DNA): TGTGCCAACAGCGAGGGACAGCAGAACACTGAAGCTTTCTTT. Residues: CANSEGQQNTEAFF.

The CDR3 protein is CASSPRTGTNYGYTF. The DNA of the CDR3 is TGTGCCAGCAGCCCGCGGACAGGGACTAACTATGGCTACACCTTC. This rearrangement joins TRBV4-2 to TRBJ1-2; 8 nucleotides align to TRBD1. The CDR3 has 15 residues. Germline-derived CDR1 and CDR2 are LGHNA and YNFKEQ. V shed 4 bases, J shed 0 bases, and the junction held 4 bases outside the gene matches.

This clonotype was detected ten times or more. This chain joins TRBV7-2 and TRBJ2-1; a weak D match, TRBD2 (6 bases). CDR3 length: 13 residues. V was pared by 3 bases and J by 10 bases, with 13 bases between. Germline-derived CDR1 and CDR2 are SGHTA and FQGNSA. CDR3 DNA sequence: TGTGCCAGCAGCTTGGCTAGCGTCTCCGAGCAGTTCTTC. This sequence encodes CASSLASVSEQFF. Complete variable domain (other parts from reference TRBV7-2 and TRBJ2-1): GAGVSQSPSNKVTEKGKDVELRCDPISGHTALYWYRQSLGQGLEFLIYFQGNSAPDKSGLPSDRFSAERTGGSVSTLTIQRTQQEDSAVYLCASSLASVSEQFFGPGTRLTVL.

The chain carries TRBV6-5 and TRBJ1-2; D uncertain. The CDR3 runs to 16 residues. Trimming shortened V by 2 bases and J by 4 bases, and 17 bases separated the two germline ends. Looked up from germline, CDR1 is MNHEY and CDR2 is SVGAGI. The CDR3 region has the DNA TGTGCCAGCAGTTACACTCTTCTTTCCCCCACCTATGGCTACACCTTC. Its protein product is CASSYTLLSPTYGYTF.

This clonotype was picked up many times. The chain recombines TRBV7-2 with TRBJ2-2; either TRBD1 or TRBD2 may supply D (5 bases each). Germline CDR1 reads SGHTA; CDR2 reads FQGNSA. Deletions cut 2 bases from V and 1 base from J, with 11 bases between. The CDR3 sequence is 16 residues long. CDR3 DNA sequence: TGTGCCAGCAGCTTACCACTGGGGGTGAACACCGGGGAGCTGTTTTTT. Its protein is CASSLPLGVNTGELFF.

The chain recombines TRBV2 with TRBJ2-1; TRBD2 matches at 7 bases. CDR1 and CDR2 from the germline V gene are SNHLY and FYNNEI. With 5 bases clipped from V and 10 bases from J, the junction kept 11 bases outside the gene matches. The length of the CDR3 is 14 residues. CDR3 in amino acids: CASSPSGRIMEQFF. The CDR3 DNA follows: TGTGCCAGCAGTCCCTCCGGGAGGATAATGGAGCAGTTCTTC. Supplemented by reference TRBV2 and TRBJ2-1, the full variable domain reads EPEVTQTPSHQVTQMGQEVILRCVPISNHLYFYWYRQILGQKVEFLVSFYNNEISEKSEIFDDQFSVERPDGSNFTLKIRSTKLEDSAMYFCASSPSGRIMEQFFGPGTRLTVL.

This clonotype was counted at least ten times. CDR3 sequence reads: CASSQDSGRAYEQYF. The CDR3 nucleotides read TGTGCCAGCAGCCAAGATTCCGGGAGGGCCTACGAGCAGTACTTC. V gene TRBV3-1 combines with J gene TRBJ2-7, with 8 bases fitting TRBD2. Germline CDR1 reads LGHDT; CDR2 reads YNNKEL (reference sequence). The CDR3 extends over 15 amino acids. V shed 0 bases and J 2 bases; nucleotides not matched to a gene: 3.

This clonotype was observed many times. The chain employs TRBV10-3 and TRBJ2-2, with D perhaps TRBD1 (5 bases). The CDR3 length is 14 residues. The V gene lost 10 bases and the J gene lost 0 bases, with 12 bases spanning the gap. CDR1 is ENHRY, CDR2 SYGVKD, per germline. For the CDR3, the DNA is TGTGCCACCCGACAGCCCTCGAACACCGGGGAGCTGTTTTTT. Amino acid sequence: CATRQPSNTGELFF.

The gene calls are TRBV11-2 and TRBJ2-5; D is unclear. The V end lost 5 bases, the J end lost 4 bases, and 14 bases lay between the germline ends. The CDR3 is 14 amino acids. Germline CDR1 SGHAT, CDR2 FQNNGV. The CDR3 DNA follows: TGTGCCAGCAGCCGAAATAGCTTCACAGAGACCCAGTACTTC. Translation gives CASSRNSFTETQYF. Full variable domain (remainder filled in from reference TRBV11-2 and TRBJ2-5): EAGVAQSPRYKIIEKRQSVAFWCNPISGHATLYWYQQILGQGPKLLIQFQNNGVVDDSQLPKDRFSAERLKGVDSTLKIQPAKLEDSAVYLCASSRNSFTETQYFGPGTRLLVL.